These 23 T cell receptor beta chains came from one sample sequenced in a study of blood T cell repertoires in COVID-19 (dated by TCRdb to the early 2020s). The method behind the library was the immunoSEQ multiplex PCR assay. In TCRdb, the immuneACCESS table is reduced to in-frame sequences with V and J assigned. These tables do not hold every clone; where another copy was compared, an unresolved V gene accounts for under half, and the others remain unexplained. Across this sample there are more than 150,000 clones, with 86% seen only once. The ten most abundant clones make up roughly 8% of the sample. The sample consisted of peripheral blood. The receptors stem from a man between 60 and 75 years old with acute or convalescent COVID-19.

V usage is TRBV5-1 and J usage is TRBJ2-2; 9 nucleotides match TRBD1. CDR3 length: 16 amino acids. Germline V gene data show CDR1 as SGHRS and CDR2 as YFSETQ. The V gene end was trimmed by 4 bases and the J gene end by 5 bases; junction bases not matched to a gene: 9. Here the CDR3 reads CASSPRQGGVTGELFF. The CDR3 DNA sequence: TGCGCCAGCAGCCCGCGACAGGGGGGCGTGACCGGGGAGCTGTTTTTT. The whole variable domain, filled in from reference TRBV5-1 and TRBJ2-2, reads KAGVTQTPRYLIKTRGQQVTLSCSPISGHRSVSWYQQTPGQGLQFLFEYFSETQRNKGNFPGRFSGRQFSNSRSEMNVSTLELGDSALYLCASSPRQGGVTGELFFGEGSRLTVL.

This clone was seen just once. The chain uses TRBV7-9 and TRBJ2-5, with D tentatively TRBD2 (6 bases). CDR1 SEHNR and CDR2 FQNEAQ come from the germline V gene (reference sequence). This CDR3 is built from 17 residues. Trimming removed 5 bases from V and 2 bases from J, with 21 bases in between. The CDR3 region has the DNA TGTGCCAGCAGCCAGACCGTTCTAGCGTCAGGGCAAGAGACCCAGTACTTC. This gives the protein CASSQTVLASGQETQYF.

The rearrangement links TRBV28 to TRBJ2-7; tentative D call: TRBD2 (5 bases). This CDR3 comprises 14 residues. The ends were cut back, 2 bases at V and 3 bases at J, with 11 bases in the middle. Germline V lookup: CDR1 MDHEN, CDR2 SYDVKM. CDR3 coding DNA: TGTGCCAGCAGTTTAAGGCGGGCCTTCTACGAGCAGTACTTC. Translation: CASSLRRAFYEQYF.

On this clone itself: Distinct nucleotide sequences in the sample also encode this CDR3. The chain recombines TRBV3-1 (or the pseudogene TRBV3-2) with TRBJ2-1, with D unresolved. Trimming pared 1 base from V and 7 bases from J, leaving 2 bases between. The CDR3 extends over 11 amino acids. Germline V gene sequence: CDR1 LGHDT, CDR2 YNNKEL (reference sequence). In DNA, the CDR3 is TGTGCCAGCAGCCAAGCGAATGAGCAGTTCTTC. This sequence encodes CASSQANEQFF.

This clone is a singleton in its sample. This chain joins TRBV2 and TRBJ1-4, with D possibly being TRBD1 (6 bases). The germline CDR1 and CDR2 sequences are SNHLY and FYNNEI. The CDR3 covers 13 residues. V was trimmed by 8 bases and J by 17 bases, leaving 24 bases between them. This CDR3 is CASQRSVDSLNFF. Written as DNA, the CDR3 is TGTGCCAGCCAAAGATCTGTGGACAGCCTCAATTTTTTT. Full variable domain (rest looked up from reference TRBV2 and TRBJ1-4): EPEVTQTPSHQVTQMGQEVILRCVPISNHLYFYWYRQILGQKVEFLVSFYNNEISEKSEIFDDQFSVERPDGSNFTLKIRSTKLEDSAMYFCASQRSVDSLNFFGSGTQLSVL.

The rearrangement joins TRBV28 to TRBJ1-2; maybe TRBD1 (6 bases). Trimming took 5 bases from V and 5 from J, leaving 24 bases between them. This CDR3 has 17 amino acids. Germline values: CDR1 MDHEN, CDR2 SYDVKM. CDR3 DNA sequence: TGTGCCAGCAGTCCCCGTCGGGCAGCTAGGGGGTTTTATGGCTACACCTTC. Translation gives CASSPRRAARGFYGYTF.

The rearrangement uses TRBV28 and TRBJ1-4; weak D call: TRBD1 (5 bases). Germline CDR1 reads MDHEN; CDR2 reads SYDVKM. The CDR3 consists of 15 residues. The V and J ends lost 5 bases and 6 bases respectively, with 16 bases between them. As DNA, the CDR3 is TGTGCCAGCAGTCCACGGACATCAGTGCATGAAAAACTGTTTTTT. This encodes CASSPRTSVHEKLFF.

DNA of the CDR3: TGCGCCAGCAGCTTCCTGACAGGGGGCGACTATGGCTACACCTTC. Translating gives CASSFLTGGDYGYTF. V gene TRBV5-1 combines with J gene TRBJ1-2; TRBD1 matches at 10 bases. The CDR3 totals 15 residues. Germline V gene data show CDR1 as SGHRS and CDR2 as YFSETQ. Germline trimming cut 2 bases from V and 3 bases from J; bases unmatched to any gene: 4.

This clone was found a few times. The chain employs TRBV4-1 and TRBJ1-4; no clear D. The ends were cut back, 1 base at V and 6 bases at J, with 18 bases in the middle. The CDR3 extends over 17 amino acids. Germline V gene data show CDR1 as MGHRA and CDR2 as YSYEKL. The CDR3 sequence: CASSQVLVGRMHEKLFF. The CDR3 DNA is TGCGCCAGCAGCCAAGTCCTTGTTGGCAGGATGCATGAAAAACTGTTTTTT.

This clone turned up a few times. The V call is TRBV6-5, the J call TRBJ1-2; D gene uncertain. Between the trimmed V and J ends, which lost 6 bases and 8 bases, there was a span of 19 bases. CDR3 size: 14 residues. Germline V lookup: CDR1 MNHEY, CDR2 SVGAGI. The CDR3 DNA follows: TGTGCCAGCAGAATTAGAGGGCCTCGGGGAGGCTACACCTTC. It translates to CASRIRGPRGGYTF.

The CDR3 nucleotides are TGTGCCAGCAGTTTAGGGCAGCTCACAGATACGCAGTATTTT. It yields the protein CASSLGQLTDTQYF. J is TRBJ2-3 and V is TRBV28; D gene ambiguous. The CDR3 spans 14 residues. V lost 2 bases, J lost 2 bases, and 8 bases lay in between. Germline V gives CDR1 MDHEN, CDR2 SYDVKM.

The V call is TRBV20-1, the J call TRBJ1-2; D not certain. The germline V and J ends were trimmed by 6 bases and 6 bases, with 11 bases remaining between them. The CDR3 has 11 residues. CDR1 is DFQATT and CDR2 is SNEGSKA in the germline V gene (reference sequence). Here the CDR3 DNA reads TGCAGTGCCCCCCGGGGAGATGGCTACACCTTC. This sequence encodes CSAPRGDGYTF.

The V gene is TRBV2, the J gene TRBJ2-7; TRBD2 agrees at 10 bases. V was pared by 8 bases and J by 0 bases, with 1 base of the junction left unmatched. This CDR3 is built from 13 residues. Germline CDR1 is SNHLY and CDR2 is FYNNEI. The DNA for the CDR3 is TGTGCCAGCCGGACTAGCGGCTCCTACGAGCAGTACTTC. Translating gives CASRTSGSYEQYF.

The chain couples TRBV4-1 to TRBJ2-1; 8 bases fit TRBD2. V trimming: 1 base; J trimming: 0 bases; junction bases outside the gene matches: 2. Germline CDR1 MGHRA, CDR2 YSYEKL. This CDR3 has 16 residues. The CDR3, as DNA: TGCGCCAGCAGCCAAGGCGGGGGGCTCTCCTACAATGAGCAGTTCTTC. This translates into CASSQGGGLSYNEQFF.

J is TRBJ2-1 and V is TRBV30; D might be TRBD2 (5 bases). The CDR3 spans 11 residues. V was clipped by 5 bases and J by 8 bases, with 10 bases between them. Looked up from germline, CDR1 is GTSNPN and CDR2 is SVGIG (reference sequence). The CDR3 bases are TGTGCCTGGGTCGGGGTGCATGAGCAGTTCTTC. It translates to CAWVGVHEQFF.

The chain is built from TRBV7-2 and TRBJ1-5; D not resolved. This CDR3 has 16 amino acids. The germline CDR1 and CDR2 sequences are SGHTA and FQGNSA. Trimming took 5 bases from V and 2 from J, leaving 16 bases between them. The DNA of the CDR3 is TGTGCCAGCAGCCCTAGGAGAGGGAGTGGCAATCAGCCCCAGCATTTT. Translating gives CASSPRRGSGNQPQHF. Full variable domain (missing parts from reference TRBV7-2 and TRBJ1-5): GAGVSQSPSNKVTEKGKDVELRCDPISGHTALYWYRQSLGQGLEFLIYFQGNSAPDKSGLPSDRFSAERTGGSVSTLTIQRTQQEDSAVYLCASSPRRGSGNQPQHFGDGTRLSIL.

Only one count was recorded for this clone. The CDR3 region is CASSPGTGLGTQYF. The DNA for the CDR3 is TGTGCCAGCAGCCCCGGGACAGGGTTAGGAACCCAGTACTTC. The V call is TRBV7-3, the J call TRBJ2-5; the match to TRBD1 covers 9 bases. This CDR3 spans 14 amino acids. The trim removed 5 bases at V and 8 bases at J, leaving 9 bases unmatched. Germline CDR1 reads SGHTA; CDR2 reads FQGTGA.

This clone was seen a single time. The chain uses TRBV6-5 and TRBJ1-4; D is unclear. Trimming took off 7 bases at V and 0 bases at J, with 9 bases between the two ends. There are 14 residues in the CDR3. The germline V gene encodes CDR1 MNHEY and CDR2 SVGAGI. This chain's CDR3 is CASTAGSTNEKLFF. The CDR3 DNA is TGTGCCAGCACGGCGGGGTCAACTAATGAAAAACTGTTTTTT.

CDR3 protein: CASSEASGTYNEQFF. Here the CDR3 DNA reads TGTGCCAGCAGCGAAGCTAGCGGGACCTACAATGAGCAGTTCTTC. V and J are TRBV9 and TRBJ2-1; 9 bases are shared with TRBD2. Germline CDR1 is SGDLS and CDR2 is YYNGEE. After removal of 3 bases from V and 2 bases from J, the junction contained 3 bases not matched to a gene. CDR3 length equals 15 residues.

The chain has TRBV5-8 and TRBJ2-2; 13 bases map to TRBD2. V shed 4 bases and J 4 bases; nucleotides not matched to a gene: 10. Germline V gene lookup returns CDR1 SGHTS and CDR2 YDEGEE. The CDR3 has 18 residues. The CDR3 protein is CASSPLRTSGSGTGELFF. For the CDR3, the DNA is TGTGCCAGCAGCCCCCTTAGGACTAGCGGGAGCGGCACCGGGGAGCTGTTTTTT.

The chain couples TRBV5-1 to TRBJ2-1, with 11 bases aligning to TRBD2. Germline values: CDR1 SGHRS, CDR2 YFSETQ. V gave up 2 bases and J gave up 0 bases; unmatched junction bases: 4. The CDR3 extends over 17 amino acids. The CDR3 spells CASSFGLAGSSYNEQFF. In DNA form, the CDR3 reads TGCGCCAGCAGCTTTGGACTAGCGGGTAGCTCCTACAATGAGCAGTTCTTC.

The V call is TRBV11-2, the J call TRBJ2-1, with 11 nucleotides matching TRBD2. This CDR3 has 17 amino acids. CDR1 is SGHAT, CDR2 FQNNGV, per germline. Unmatched junction bases numbered 9, after V lost 0 bases and J lost 8 bases. The CDR3 reads CASSLESPSGRTYEQFF. The DNA of the CDR3 is TGTGCCAGCAGCTTAGAAAGTCCTAGCGGGAGGACCTATGAGCAGTTCTTC.

The J gene is TRBJ1-1, the V gene TRBV5-1, with D unresolved. The CDR3 totals 15 residues. Germline V lookup: CDR1 SGHRS, CDR2 YFSETQ. Trimming shortened V by 0 bases and J by 5 bases, and 14 bases separated the two germline ends. The CDR3 coding sequence is TGCGCCAGCAGCTTGGCGGGAAACCGGGGAACTGAAGCTTTCTTT. Protein sequence: CASSLAGNRGTEAFF.